This T cell receptor (beta chain) was obtained from a study of long-term antiretroviral therapy in people with HIV. About the research overall: About a decade before 2015, the earliest samples were taken when ART was typically delayed.

The CDR3 runs 15 residues. Germline V gene sequence: CDR1 SNHLY, CDR2 FYNNEI. Unmatched junction bases numbered 9, after V lost 8 bases and J lost 1 base. Sequencing relied on immunoSEQ assay v3.0, run at survey level. Here immunoSEQ multiplex PCR was the method, and the copy in TCRdb shows in-frame clones only, minus some. The sample contains approximately 26,000 clones, about four fifths of which appear only once. Comments on this clone: Antigen specificity is unknown.

Overall study results and limits: Diversity measured after ART increased yet remained under transplant donor controls. Blood collection from about 2003 to 2018 possibly occurred under older ART regimens. CDR3 lengths in HIV samples spanned a narrower range than controls.

V is TRBV2 and J is TRBJ1-1; 8 positions agree with TRBD1. The sample in question was unsorted PBMCs, obtained 0.4 years after starting antiretroviral therapy. The sequence was obtained from a man younger than 35 with HIV. This CDR3 is CASGRAGTGNTEAFF. For the CDR3, the DNA is TGTGCCAGCGGACGAGCCGGGACAGGGAACACTGAAGCTTTCTTT. Supplemented by reference TRBV2 and TRBJ1-1, the full variable domain reads EPEVTQTPSHQVTQMGQEVILRCVPISNHLYFYWYRQILGQKVEFLVSFYNNEISEKSEIFDDQFSVERPDGSNFTLKIRSTKLEDSAMYFCASGRAGTGNTEAFFGQGTRLTVV.